Detailed here is one T cell receptor (beta chain). Its cognate antigen is unknown. The CDR3 is made up of 17 amino acids. V lost 4 bases, J lost 5 bases, and 11 bases stayed unmatched. CDR1 and CDR2 from the germline V gene are PRHDT and FYEKMQ (reference sequence). Random hexamers served to reverse transcribe roughly 0.45 to 1 ug RNA. MiXCR, run by TCRdb on the immunoSEQ multiplex PCR reads, gives a single entry per CDR3 protein. Among under 250,000 distinct CDR3 sequences listed, approximately 94% were seen once. This sample is part of a study of CD8 T cells in Susac syndrome. Study-wide context: Patients with Susac syndrome were, at the time of blood collection, therapy-naive, maintained on corticosteroids, or maintained on intravenous immunoglobulin alone.

Notes on the study in general: The study's TCR sequencing and HLA analysis drew on a certain number of individuals. That number was acknowledged as relatively small. The CD4+ T cell repertoires, which came from Susac syndrome patients, showed no sign of clonal expansion.

The TCR sequence derives from a human donor with Susac syndrome. This chain connects TRBV13 to TRBJ1-2; 12 bases are shared with TRBD1. The sequenced sample consisted of CD4+ T cells from PBMCs. The CDR3 DNA reads as TGTGCCAGCAGCTCACCGGGACAGGGGGCGGGAAGGTATGGCTACACCTTC. It encodes CASSSPGQGAGRYGYTF.